This TCR beta chain emerged from a study of cytomegalovirus exposure and HLA in healthy donors. Primers included in the PCR were 60 Vbeta and 13 Jbeta primers. Profiling relied on immunoSEQ multiplex PCR, and the TCRdb table lists in-frame clones only, not all of them. The sample features roughly 80,000 clones, with just over 5.5% in its top ten. The V end lost 2 bases, the J end lost 14 bases, and 13 bases lay between the germline ends. The CDR3 runs to 13 residues. Germline values: CDR1 MNHEY, CDR2 SVGAGI. The chain links TRBV6-5 to TRBJ1-6, with D hard to call. The sequencing sample was made of PBMCs. This TCR was sampled from a girl aged 5-17 years in good health and CMV-seropositive. This CDR3 reads CASSYGGRESLHF. DNA for the CDR3: TGTGCCAGCAGTTACGGAGGACGGGAGTCCCTCCACTTT.